This TCR beta chain was retrieved from a study of shared clonotypes between healthy human individuals. Between the trimmed V and J ends, which lost 6 bases and 2 bases, there was a span of 14 bases. This CDR3 has 15 residues. Germline CDR1 is MNHEY and CDR2 is SMNVEV (reference sequence). In the naive CD8 group, cells lacked CD45RO and were positively selected for CCR7, so terminally differentiated effector memory CD45RA+ cells were left out. All of the donors resided in Nashville, Tennessee, and each was a Caucasian adult. Profiled with immunoSEQ multiplex PCR; TCRdb holds only in-frame clones, not every one. The repertoire holds some 2.1 million clones, with around 93% as singletons. Comments on this clone: This sample also contains other DNA sequences that code for the same CDR3.

This receptor was obtained from a man aged 18 to 30 in good health. Some clones in this sample may be carry-over from other donors' samples. The chain joins TRBV27 to TRBJ1-5, with D possibly being TRBD1 (5 bases). Sequenced sample: naive CD8+ T cells from PBMCs. The CDR3, as DNA: TGTGCCAGCAGCCTCAGGGCTGGGGGCAATCAGCCCCAGCATTTT. It yields the protein CASSLRAGGNQPQHF.